The 27 T cell receptor beta chains presented below share a single source sample, sequenced in a study of response to subunit inactivated influenza vaccine. One entry per CDR3 protein, called by TCRdb with MiXCR from the RT-PCR reads. The sample carries about half a million distinct CDR3 sequences, approximately 7.7% recorded once. The specimen comprised PBMCs from blood, sampled less than 30 months after vaccination. These receptors were obtained from a man aged 50-75 years who received an inactivated influenza vaccine.

This clonotype occurred a few times. The V and J genes are TRBV4-3 and TRBJ1-1; D gene unclear. The germline V gene has CDR1 LGHNA and CDR2 YSLEER. V lost 1 base and J lost 1, with 4 bases in between. The CDR3 is 13 residues long. CDR3 nucleotides: TGCGCCAGCAGCCAAGCTAGGAACACTGAAGCTTTCTTT. Amino acid sequence: CASSQARNTEAFF.

This clonotype was observed at least ten times. J is TRBJ2-3 and V is TRBV29-1; weak D call: TRBD2 (5 bases). Germline lookup yields CDR1 SQVTM and CDR2 ANQGSEA. With 5 bases removed from V and 4 bases from J, the gap between germline ends came to 19 bases. The CDR3 contains 15 residues. The CDR3 DNA follows: TGCAGCGTTCCCGAGACTATGGGAAGCCCAGATACGCAGTATTTT. Translating gives CSVPETMGSPDTQYF.

The V call is TRBV5-5, the J call TRBJ2-2, with 8 bases identical to TRBD1. The CDR3 is 15 amino acids. The V gene end was trimmed by 0 bases and the J gene end by 3 bases; junction bases not matched to a gene: 1. Germline CDR1 SGHKS, CDR2 YYEKEE (reference sequence). The CDR3 DNA is TGTGCCAGCAGCTTGGCGGACAGGGACACCGGGGAGCTGTTTTTT. Translation: CASSLADRDTGELFF.

This clonotype was counted at least ten times. This rearrangement joins TRBV5-5 to TRBJ2-3; D remains ambiguous. Trimming removed 1 base from V and 1 base from J, with 7 bases in between. Per the germline V gene, CDR1 is SGHKS and CDR2 is YYEKEE (reference sequence). This CDR3 region has 14 residues. DNA of the CDR3: TGTGCCAGCAGCTTGACGCAGCGCACAGATACGCAGTATTTT. This gives the protein CASSLTQRTDTQYF. Together with reference TRBV5-5 and TRBJ2-3, the CDR3 gives the full variable domain: DAGVTQSPTHLIKTRGQQVTLRCSPISGHKSVSWYQQVLGQGPQFIFQYYEKEERGRGNFPDRFSARQFPNYSSELNVNALLLGDSALYLCASSLTQRTDTQYFGPGTRLTVL.

In its sample, this clonotype was seen a few times. The V gene is TRBV20-1, the J gene TRBJ2-5, with a tentative D call TRBD2 (5 bases). Germline V gives CDR1 DFQATT, CDR2 SNEGSKA (reference sequence). CDR3 length: 14 residues. Trimming left V 5 bases short and J 0 bases short, with 13 bases between. CDR3 in DNA: TGCAGTGCTCCCCCCTCGGGGAACCAAGAGACCCAGTACTTC. As protein: CSAPPSGNQETQYF.

This clonotype was counted at least ten times. The genes are TRBV15 and TRBJ2-1, with 9 bases that match TRBD2. The germline V gene encodes CDR1 LNHNV and CDR2 YYDKDF (reference sequence). This CDR3 is 17 amino acids long. J lost 3 bases, V lost 0 bases, and 6 bases had no gene match. The CDR3: CATSRDTPAGGYNEQFF. The CDR3, as DNA: TGTGCCACCAGCAGAGATACCCCAGCGGGAGGCTACAATGAGCAGTTCTTC.

The rearrangement uses TRBV7-9 and TRBJ2-3, with unresolved D. The germline V gene encodes CDR1 SEHNR and CDR2 FQNEAQ (reference sequence). Between the trimmed V and J ends, which lost 6 bases and 6 bases, there was a span of 22 bases. This CDR3 is 16 amino acids long. The CDR3: CASSLLRRSSVDTQYF. Written as DNA, the CDR3 is TGTGCCAGCAGTCTCCTCCGACGGTCCAGCGTTGATACGCAGTATTTT.

There are many counts of this clonotype. CDR3 sequence (DNA): TGTGCCAGCAGCCCCCGGGGCTGGGGCACAGATACGCAGTATTTT. This encodes CASSPRGWGTDTQYF. The chain has TRBV9 and TRBJ2-3; either TRBD1 or TRBD2 may supply D (5 bases each). Germline V gene lookup returns CDR1 SGDLS and CDR2 YYNGEE. V was shortened by 4 bases and J by 1 base, with 13 bases between the two germline ends. The CDR3 extends over 15 amino acids. The full variable domain, with the rest looked up from reference TRBV9 and TRBJ2-3, is DSGVTQTPKHLITATGQRVTLRCSPRSGDLSVYWYQQSLDQGLQFLIQYYNGEERAKGNILERFSAQQFPDLHSELNLSSLELGDSALYFCASSPRGWGTDTQYFGPGTRLTVL.

This clonotype came up many times. The rearrangement links TRBV11-2 to TRBJ1-1; 7 bases map to TRBD1. The CDR3 sequence is 15 residues long. After removal of 5 bases from V and 0 bases from J, the junction contained 6 bases not matched to a gene. Germline CDR1 SGHAT, CDR2 FQNNGV. The chain's CDR3 is CASSPRGQLNTEAFF. Here the CDR3 DNA reads TGTGCCAGCAGCCCCAGGGGACAGCTGAACACTGAAGCTTTCTTT.

This clonotype was seen ten or more times. V usage is TRBV20-1 and J usage is TRBJ2-1, with 9 bases matching TRBD2. Germline loops: CDR1 DFQATT, CDR2 SNEGSKA (reference sequence). This CDR3 is built from 14 residues. The ends lost 3 bases at V and 7 bases at J; junction bases unmatched: 7. The CDR3 DNA follows: TGCAGTGCTAGTGGTAGCGGGAGTCTTAATGAGCAGTTCTTC. Encoded protein: CSASGSGSLNEQFF.

This clonotype was detected only a few times. The chain uses TRBV20-1 and TRBJ2-2; 8 positions agree with TRBD2. V was pared by 2 bases and J by 5 bases, with 10 bases of the junction left unmatched. The CDR3 runs 16 residues. In germline, CDR1 is DFQATT, CDR2 SNEGSKA (reference sequence). The CDR3 loop is CSARTSGRMRTGELFF. CDR3 sequence (DNA): TGCAGTGCTAGAACTAGCGGCAGAATGAGGACCGGGGAGCTGTTTTTT.

The table lists this clonotype with many counts. The rearrangement uses TRBV12-3 or TRBV12-4 and TRBJ2-3; 12 bases fit TRBD2. The CDR3 has 16 residues. With 0 bases clipped from V and 4 bases from J, the junction kept 2 bases outside the gene matches. This CDR3 reads CASSLAGLAGPDTQYF. CDR3 nucleotide sequence: TGTGCCAGCAGTTTAGCAGGACTAGCGGGACCAGATACGCAGTATTTT.

The chain combines TRBV7-2 with TRBJ2-5; D is ambiguous. The germline V and J ends were trimmed by 0 bases and 9 bases, with 11 bases remaining between them. Germline V gene lookup returns CDR1 SGHTA and CDR2 FQGNSA. CDR3 length equals 13 residues. The CDR3 loop reads CASSLAEHVAQYF. CDR3 DNA: TGTGCCAGCAGCTTAGCGGAACACGTGGCCCAGTACTTC.

The rearrangement joins TRBV28 to TRBJ2-7, with a possible D match to TRBD2 (5 bases). CDR1 and CDR2 from the germline V gene are MDHEN and SYDVKM. The CDR3 runs to 12 residues. V was shortened by 6 bases and J by 9 bases, with 15 bases between the two germline ends. DNA for the CDR3: TGTGCCAGCAGACTACCCGCTAGCAGGCAGTACTTC. It codes for CASRLPASRQYF.

This clonotype came up many times. The genes are TRBV28 and TRBJ2-2; D is undetermined. Trimming shortened V by 3 bases and J by 1 base, and 9 bases separated the two germline ends. The germline gives CDR1 MDHEN, CDR2 SYDVKM. This CDR3 is built from 15 residues. CDR3 residues: CASSFVNLNTGELFF. DNA for the CDR3: TGTGCCAGCAGTTTTGTCAACCTGAACACCGGGGAGCTGTTTTTT.

The J gene is TRBJ2-1, the V gene TRBV3-1; maybe TRBD1 (5 bases). The germline V and J ends were trimmed by 5 bases and 7 bases, with 21 bases remaining between them. The germline V gene encodes CDR1 LGHDT and CDR2 YNNKEL (reference sequence). The CDR3 covers 16 residues. The chain's CDR3 is CASSAAWGRAGNEQFF. The CDR3 DNA reads TGTGCCAGCAGCGCCGCGTGGGGCAGGGCCGGAAATGAGCAGTTCTTC.

This clonotype was counted at least ten times. The rearrangement joins TRBV10-3 to TRBJ2-3; 14 nucleotides align to TRBD2. Per the germline V gene, CDR1 is ENHRY and CDR2 is SYGVKD. There are 16 residues in the CDR3. The V and J ends lost 6 bases and 4 bases, in that order; junction bases with no gene match: 6. CDR3 sequence: CAIRPGLAGESDTQYF. The CDR3 DNA is TGTGCCATCAGGCCGGGACTAGCGGGAGAGTCAGATACGCAGTATTTT.

This clonotype was counted many times. The chain links TRBV5-1 to TRBJ2-7, with TRBD2 as a possible D gene (6 bases). The germline V gene has CDR1 SGHRS and CDR2 YFSETQ. V lost 2 bases, J lost 5 bases, and 8 bases lay in between. This CDR3 has 12 residues. The CDR3, as DNA: TGCGCCAGCAGCTTTGCGGGAAACGAGCAGTACTTC. Residues: CASSFAGNEQYF.

This clonotype was counted ten times or more. The V and J genes are TRBV25-1 and TRBJ2-7, with a possible D match to TRBD2 (6 bases). In germline, CDR1 is MGHDK, CDR2 SYGVNS. V lost 6 bases, J lost 3 bases, and 15 bases lay in between. The CDR3 contains 14 residues. The CDR3 sequence: CASSKGVSGYEQYF. The CDR3 DNA is TGTGCCAGCAGCAAAGGCGTTAGCGGCTACGAGCAGTACTTC.

There are many counts of this clonotype. This sequence joins TRBV12-3 or TRBV12-4 and TRBJ1-5; TRBD1 agrees at 9 bases. The CDR3 length is 14 residues. V shed 6 bases, J shed 7 bases, and the junction held 7 bases outside the gene matches. CDR3 sequence: CASRDTGGSQPQHF. The CDR3 DNA sequence: TGTGCCAGCAGGGATACAGGGGGCTCACAGCCCCAGCATTTT.

The chain combines TRBV28 with TRBJ1-1; D perhaps matches TRBD1 (5 bases). The V end lost 7 bases, the J end lost 3 bases, and 24 bases lay between the germline ends. Germline CDR1 and CDR2: MDHEN and SYDVKM. The CDR3 is made up of 17 amino acids. The CDR3 loop reads CASKLPARVYGYTEAFF. CDR3 nucleotide sequence: TGTGCCAGCAAATTACCAGCCAGGGTATATGGGTACACTGAAGCTTTCTTT.

The J gene is TRBJ1-2, the V gene TRBV5-1, with 8 bases fitting TRBD1. Germline-derived CDR1 and CDR2 are SGHRS and YFSETQ. The J segment lost 4 bases and the V segment lost 3 bases, leaving 8 bases of the junction unmatched. The CDR3 is 15 residues long. This CDR3 is CASSSRGGTGYGYTF. The CDR3 DNA follows: TGCGCCAGCAGCTCGCGGGGAGGGACAGGCTATGGCTACACCTTC.

This chain uses TRBV28 with TRBJ2-7, with TRBD1 matching 12 bases. In germline, CDR1 is MDHEN, CDR2 SYDVKM. Losses at the gene ends were 1 base for V and 6 bases for J; bases not matched to a gene: 4. The CDR3 is 15 residues long. CDR3 sequence reads: CASSLSGQGAFEQYF. In nucleotides, the CDR3 is TGTGCCAGCAGTTTATCGGGACAGGGGGCTTTCGAGCAGTACTTC.

Many counts were recorded for this clonotype. This chain uses TRBV14 with TRBJ2-7; a possible D gene is TRBD2 (5 bases). Trimming left V 4 bases short and J 6 bases short, with 13 bases between. Looked up from germline, CDR1 is SGHDN and CDR2 is FVKESK. The CDR3 totals 13 residues. The CDR3 DNA follows: TGTGCCAGCAGCCTTAAGACTATCCCCGAGCAGTACTTC. Protein: CASSLKTIPEQYF.

The rearrangement uses TRBV12-3 or TRBV12-4 and TRBJ1-5, with 7 bases that match TRBD1. This CDR3 region has 14 residues. Germline trimming cut 5 bases from V and 4 bases from J; bases unmatched to any gene: 5. The CDR3 is CASSIRQGNQPQHF. The CDR3 DNA follows: TGTGCCAGCAGTATCCGACAGGGTAATCAGCCCCAGCATTTT.

This clonotype was seen ten or more times. V usage is TRBV7-8 and J usage is TRBJ1-2; the D gene is possibly TRBD1 (6 bases). From germline, CDR1 is SGHVS and CDR2 FQNEAQ. The CDR3 totals 14 residues. Trimming took off 5 bases at V and 8 bases at J, with 18 bases between the two ends. CDR3 nucleotide sequence: TGTGCCAGCAGCACCGGTGGGGGGCTGAGAGGCTACACCTTC. Amino acids: CASSTGGGLRGYTF.

The V call is TRBV20-1, the J call TRBJ1-5; D is unresolved. Germline loops: CDR1 DFQATT, CDR2 SNEGSKA (reference sequence). Trimming pared 3 bases from V and 4 bases from J, leaving 10 bases between. This CDR3 contains 13 residues. CDR3 loop: CSASWWANQPQHF. The CDR3 DNA is TGCAGTGCTAGTTGGTGGGCGAATCAGCCCCAGCATTTT.